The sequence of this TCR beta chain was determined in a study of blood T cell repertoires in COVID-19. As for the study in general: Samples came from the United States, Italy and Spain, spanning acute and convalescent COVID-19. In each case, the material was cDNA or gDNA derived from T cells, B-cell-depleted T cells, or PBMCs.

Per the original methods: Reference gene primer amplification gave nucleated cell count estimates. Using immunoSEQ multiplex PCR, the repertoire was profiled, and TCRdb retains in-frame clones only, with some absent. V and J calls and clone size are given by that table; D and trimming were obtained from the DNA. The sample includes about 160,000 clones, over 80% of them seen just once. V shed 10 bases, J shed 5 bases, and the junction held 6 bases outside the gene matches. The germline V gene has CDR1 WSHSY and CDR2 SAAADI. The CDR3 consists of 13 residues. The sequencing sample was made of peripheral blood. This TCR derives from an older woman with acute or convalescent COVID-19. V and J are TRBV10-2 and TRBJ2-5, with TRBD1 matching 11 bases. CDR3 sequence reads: CATWTGGWETQYF. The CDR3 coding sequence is TGCGCCACCTGGACAGGGGGCTGGGAGACCCAGTACTTC.